These 29 T cell receptor beta chains originate from one sample sequenced in a study of identical twins. TCRdb ran MiXCR on the 5' RACE reads and lists one entry per CDR3 protein. The sample lists hundreds of thousands of distinct CDR3 sequences, 20% to 30% occurring once. This sample was shared with a second study, whose subject was T cells expressing NK-cell markers.

Sequencing was carried out using CD4+ T cells sorted from blood. Receptors were obtained from a woman aged 18-35 years in good health.

There are a few counts of this clonotype. An end of the junction differs from the germline gene, which may be a read error. The chain joins TRBV4-3 to TRBJ1-1; D unresolved. Germline CDR1 LGHNA, CDR2 YSLEER. This CDR3 has 14 amino acids. This chain's CDR3 is CANSQDYRNTEAFF. The CDR3 DNA reads TGCGCCAACAGCCAAGATTACAGAAACACTGAAGCTTTCTTT.

There are a few counts of this clonotype. This rearrangement joins TRBV12-5 to TRBJ1-5; D not certain. The CDR3 totals 14 residues. Germline assignment: CDR1 LGHNT and CDR2 FRNRAP. Trimming shortened V by 1 base and J by 2 bases, and 6 bases separated the two germline ends. DNA for the CDR3: TGTGCTAGTGGTTTGGAGCCGGGCAATCAGCCCCAGCATTTT. Translation: CASGLEPGNQPQHF.

This clonotype was recorded many times. The genes are TRBV20-1 and TRBJ1-5, with a tentative D call TRBD1 (5 bases). There are 13 residues in the CDR3. CDR1 DFQATT and CDR2 SNEGSKA come from the germline V gene (reference sequence). Deletions cut 6 bases from V and 7 bases from J, with 16 bases between. This chain's CDR3 is CSAHGDVSQPQHF. DNA of the CDR3: TGCAGTGCCCATGGGGACGTGTCACAGCCCCAGCATTTT.

The table lists this clonotype with a few counts. This chain joins TRBV29-1 and TRBJ2-5, with TRBD2 matching over 10 bases. Germline lookup yields CDR1 SQVTM and CDR2 ANQGSEA. CDR3 size: 14 residues. Trimming removed 2 bases from V and 7 bases from J; junction bases left unmatched: 7. The DNA for the CDR3 is TGCAGCGTTGAACTAGCGGGGGCTTGGGGGACCCAGTACTTC. This sequence encodes CSVELAGAWGTQYF.

The rearrangement uses TRBV6-5 and TRBJ2-1; possibly TRBD1 or TRBD2 for D (5 bases each). This CDR3 region has 14 residues. V shed 2 bases and J shed 4 bases, with 9 bases lying between them. Per germline, CDR1 MNHEY and CDR2 SVGAGI. Here the CDR3 reads CASSYGTNYNEQFF. The DNA for the CDR3 is TGTGCCAGCAGTTACGGGACGAATTACAATGAGCAGTTCTTC.

The table lists this clonotype with a few counts. This chain links TRBV20-1 with TRBJ2-7, with TRBD2 as a possible D gene (6 bases). V dropped 2 bases and J dropped 3 bases, with 14 bases sitting between them. There are 14 residues in the CDR3. Germline loops: CDR1 DFQATT, CDR2 SNEGSKA (reference sequence). CDR3 sequence reads: CSARRRRGNYEQYF. The CDR3 nucleotides are TGCAGTGCTAGAAGGCGGCGCGGGAACTACGAGCAGTACTTC.

The rearrangement links TRBV5-1 to TRBJ2-1; 7 bases agree with TRBD1. The V and J ends lost 4 bases and 3 bases, in that order; junction bases with no gene match: 4. Germline lookup yields CDR1 SGHRS and CDR2 YFSETQ. This CDR3 region has 14 residues. The CDR3 DNA sequence: TGCGCCAGCAGCCGGGACAGAGACTACAATGAGCAGTTCTTC. Protein product: CASSRDRDYNEQFF.

The J gene is TRBJ2-5, the V gene TRBV20-1; D may be TRBD1 (6 bases). The germline V gene has CDR1 DFQATT and CDR2 SNEGSKA (reference sequence). This CDR3 is 12 amino acids long. The V and J ends lost 7 bases and 4 bases respectively, with 13 bases between them. The CDR3 spells CSGGPQAETQYF. The CDR3 nucleotides are TGCAGTGGGGGGCCCCAGGCAGAGACCCAGTACTTC.

The rearrangement joins TRBV2 to TRBJ2-1; weak D call: TRBD2 (6 bases). The CDR3 covers 15 residues. CDR1 is SNHLY and CDR2 is FYNNEI in the germline V gene. Trimming took 2 bases from V and 6 from J, leaving 14 bases between them. The CDR3 bases are TGTGCCAGCAGTGAACCAAGGGAGGTGAGCAATGAGCAGTTCTTC. Translation gives CASSEPREVSNEQFF. The full variable domain, its missing parts supplied by reference TRBV2 and TRBJ2-1, is EPEVTQTPSHQVTQMGQEVILRCVPISNHLYFYWYRQILGQKVEFLVSFYNNEISEKSEIFDDQFSVERPDGSNFTLKIRSTKLEDSAMYFCASSEPREVSNEQFFGPGTRLTVL.

This clonotype has only a few counts. The chain joins TRBV12-3 or TRBV12-4 to TRBJ1-1, with TRBD1 matching over 11 bases. The CDR3 is made up of 14 amino acids. With V trimmed by 7 bases and J by 5 bases, 6 bases remained unmatched. CDR3: CASTIGQGATEAFF. The CDR3 DNA reads TGTGCCAGCACCATAGGACAGGGGGCTACTGAAGCTTTCTTT.

V usage is TRBV28 and J usage is TRBJ1-5; TRBD1 aligns across 9 bases. The junction had 2 bases not matched to a gene; V was cut back by 5 bases and J by 6 bases. The CDR3 runs to 13 residues. Germline lookup yields CDR1 MDHEN and CDR2 SYDVKM. In DNA, the CDR3 is TGTGCCAGCAGTATACAGGGGGCTCAGCCCCAGCATTTT. Translation gives CASSIQGAQPQHF.

The chain employs TRBV29-1 and TRBJ2-7; D unresolved. With 4 bases removed from V and 5 bases from J, the gap between germline ends came to 12 bases. Germline CDR1 SQVTM, CDR2 ANQGSEA. This CDR3 is built from 12 residues. Here the CDR3 reads CSVVSARHEQYF. DNA for the CDR3: TGCAGCGTTGTCTCAGCGAGGCACGAGCAGTACTTC.

In this sample, this clonotype turned up a few times. The chain uses TRBV7-9 and TRBJ2-5; D call uncertain. Germline assignment: CDR1 SEHNR and CDR2 FQNEAQ (reference sequence). V lost 1 base and J 4 bases, leaving 13 bases between the germline ends. This CDR3 is 15 amino acids long. The DNA of the CDR3 is TGTGCCAGCAGCTTAGACGCGTCGCGGTTAGAGACCCAGTACTTC. It yields the protein CASSLDASRLETQYF.

This clonotype came up many times. The chain has TRBV29-1 and TRBJ1-3, with 9 nucleotides matching TRBD1. V was pared by 6 bases and J by 4 bases, with 4 bases of the junction left unmatched. CDR1 and CDR2 from the germline V gene are SQVTM and ANQGSEA. This CDR3 has 13 residues. The CDR3 spells CSVKTGGGNTIYF. The CDR3 DNA is TGCAGCGTCAAAACAGGGGGCGGAAACACCATATATTTT.

The chain links TRBV2 to TRBJ2-1, with D possibly matching TRBD2 (6 bases). The ends were cut back, 3 bases at V and 9 bases at J, with 15 bases in the middle. The germline V gene has CDR1 SNHLY and CDR2 FYNNEI. CDR3 size: 14 residues. The CDR3 protein is CASSDSSRRGEQFF. CDR3 sequence (DNA): TGTGCCAGCAGTGATTCTTCCCGGCGGGGTGAGCAGTTCTTC.

This clonotype was seen many times. This chain uses TRBV5-8 with TRBJ1-3; D gene uncertain. CDR3 length: 15 amino acids. Trimming pared 0 bases from V and 0 bases from J, leaving 7 bases between. Germline loops: CDR1 SGHTS, CDR2 YDEGEE. The CDR3 region has the DNA TGTGCCAGCAGCTTGGCAGGTCTCTCTGGAAACACCATATATTTT. This codes for CASSLAGLSGNTIYF.

The chain combines TRBV5-5 with TRBJ2-2; D perhaps matches TRBD2 (6 bases). Trimming shortened V by 0 bases and J by 0 bases, and 9 bases separated the two germline ends. Germline-derived CDR1 and CDR2 are SGHKS and YYEKEE (reference sequence). The CDR3 totals 16 residues. CDR3 residues: CASSLEPGANTGELFF. Here the CDR3 DNA reads TGTGCCAGCAGCTTGGAGCCGGGGGCGAACACCGGGGAGCTGTTTTTT.

This clonotype has a handful of counts. The chain has TRBV4-2 and TRBJ2-2, with 9 positions matching TRBD2. The junction had 7 bases not matched to a gene; V was cut back by 3 bases and J by 2 bases. CDR1 is LGHNA, CDR2 YNFKEQ, per germline. The CDR3 runs 17 residues. CDR3 amino acids: CASSHGLRGGNTGELFF. CDR3 DNA sequence: TGTGCCAGCAGCCATGGTCTGCGGGGGGGTAACACCGGGGAGCTGTTTTTT.

This rearrangement joins TRBV7-9 to TRBJ2-3; no definite D call. Trimming shortened V by 4 bases and J by 7 bases, and 12 bases separated the two germline ends. The germline V gene encodes CDR1 SEHNR and CDR2 FQNEAQ (reference sequence). CDR3 length: 13 residues. The CDR3 region is CASSSVPPHTQYF. In nucleotides, the CDR3 is TGTGCCAGCAGCTCCGTTCCCCCGCATACGCAGTATTTT. The full variable domain, in which reference TRBV7-9 and TRBJ2-3 provide the parts outside the CDR3, is DTGVSQNPRHKITKRGQNVTFRCDPISEHNRLYWYRQTLGQGPEFLTYFQNEAQLEKSRLLSDRFSAERPKGSFSTLEIQRTEQGDSAMYLCASSSVPPHTQYFGPGTRLTVL.

The J gene is TRBJ2-5, the V gene TRBV12-3 or TRBV12-4; D is possibly TRBD2 (5 bases). Trimming removed 6 bases at V and 3 bases at J, with 14 bases between. The CDR3 loop spans 14 amino acids. The CDR3 loop is CASRRTVREETQYF. The DNA for the CDR3 is TGTGCCAGCAGGAGAACAGTGAGGGAAGAGACCCAGTACTTC.

This clonotype has a handful of counts. The V gene is TRBV5-6, the J gene TRBJ2-2; 7 bases match TRBD1. CDR1 is SGHDT, CDR2 YYEEEE, per germline. This CDR3 is built from 15 residues. Unmatched junction bases numbered 5, after V lost 5 bases and J lost 1 base. CDR3 amino acids: CASSMTGLNTGELFF. The CDR3 DNA reads TGTGCCAGCAGTATGACAGGGTTGAACACCGGGGAGCTGTTTTTT. Supplemented by reference TRBV5-6 and TRBJ2-2, the full variable domain reads DAGVTQSPTHLIKTRGQQVTLRCSPKSGHDTVSWYQQALGQGPQFIFQYYEEEERQRGNFPDRFSGHQFPNYSSELNVNALLLGDSALYLCASSMTGLNTGELFFGEGSRLTVL.

The rearrangement uses TRBV3-1 and TRBJ2-1; tentative D call: TRBD1 (6 bases). The CDR3 spans 16 residues. V dropped 4 bases and J dropped 1 base, with 14 bases sitting between them. Germline lookup yields CDR1 LGHDT and CDR2 YNNKEL (reference sequence). The CDR3 is CASSRGGASSYNEQFF. The CDR3 DNA sequence: TGTGCCAGCAGCCGAGGGGGAGCCTCTTCCTACAATGAGCAGTTCTTC.

V usage is TRBV6-1 and J usage is TRBJ2-1, with TRBD2 matching over 8 bases. Germline V CDR1 and CDR2: MNHNS, SASEGT. Germline trimming cut 9 bases from V and 7 bases from J; bases unmatched to any gene: 8. The CDR3 loop spans 13 amino acids. The CDR3 reads CASATSVVNEQFF. CDR3 bases: TGTGCCAGTGCGACTAGCGTTGTGAATGAGCAGTTCTTC.

There are a few counts of this clonotype. The genes are TRBV10-3 and TRBJ2-3; D is possibly TRBD2 (6 bases). The CDR3 length is 15 residues. Germline assignment: CDR1 ENHRY and CDR2 SYGVKD. The V end lost 2 bases, the J end lost 4 bases, and 13 bases lay between the germline ends. The CDR3 DNA follows: TGTGCCATCAGTGAGACCTCTAGCGTCCCAGATACGCAGTATTTT. It is translated as CAISETSSVPDTQYF.

The chain couples TRBV29-1 to TRBJ2-1; D call uncertain. The CDR3 has 13 residues. The V gene's germline CDR1 is SQVTM and CDR2 ANQGSEA. Trimming shortened V by 2 bases and J by 7 bases, and 12 bases separated the two germline ends. DNA of the CDR3: TGCAGCGTTGAACCACACAATGTTAATGAGCAGTTCTTC. Translating it yields CSVEPHNVNEQFF.

This clonotype was picked up many times. This chain uses TRBV12-3 or TRBV12-4 with TRBJ1-2, with D maybe TRBD1 (6 bases). This CDR3 is 13 amino acids long. The V end was cut by 3 bases, the J end by 6 bases, with 11 bases between. CDR3 sequence: CASSFAGDNGYTF. CDR3 coding DNA: TGTGCCAGCAGTTTTGCAGGGGACAATGGCTACACCTTC.

The rearrangement joins TRBV7-2 to TRBJ2-1; D perhaps matches TRBD2 (5 bases). There are 15 residues in the CDR3. Trimming pared 1 base from V and 5 bases from J, leaving 12 bases between. The germline gives CDR1 SGHTA, CDR2 FQGNSA. CDR3 in DNA: TGTGCCAGCAGCTTAGAGGCGGGCCCACACAATGAGCAGTTCTTC. Its protein product is CASSLEAGPHNEQFF.

The V call is TRBV5-1, the J call TRBJ2-3; the match to TRBD2 covers 9 bases. V was pared by 0 bases and J by 5 bases, with 1 base of the junction left unmatched. CDR3 length: 14 residues. From germline, CDR1 is SGHRS and CDR2 YFSETQ. DNA for the CDR3: TGCGCCAGCAGCTTGGAAGCGGGAGGAGATACGCAGTATTTT. This codes for CASSLEAGGDTQYF.

This clonotype turned up a few times. This rearrangement joins TRBV12-5 to TRBJ2-4, with D possibly matching TRBD1 (6 bases). The CDR3 loop spans 16 amino acids. Germline CDR1 reads LGHNT; CDR2 reads FRNRAP. Trimming stripped 1 base from V and 3 bases from J, with 13 bases between. The CDR3 is CASGLGTGPGKNIQYF. CDR3 nucleotides: TGTGCTAGTGGTTTGGGCACAGGGCCAGGCAAAAACATTCAGTACTTC.